The clone carrying this TCR beta chain was recorded once. The antigen is undetermined. This specimen belongs to a study of T cell responses to AZD1222 COVID-19 vaccine. Study-wide points: Compared with day 0, the breadth and depth of the Spike-specific TCR repertoire rose significantly after two doses of AZD1222. Donors were chiefly white British, with a greater number of females, and clonal diversity was perhaps underestimated. Unmutated variant regions reportedly attract nearly half of all spike-specific TCRs.

Sequencing used immunoSEQ multiplex PCR; TCRdb keeps in-frame clones, though not all of them. Seen here are 100,000 to 150,000 clones, about 90% observed once, and the top ten hold 0.8% to 1.1%. The CDR3 spans 15 residues. J lost 3 bases, V lost 4 bases, and 6 bases had no gene match. The origin of this receptor is an adult in good health. The starting material was peripheral blood, obtained on day 0 of AZD1222 vaccination. The chain joins TRBV5-3 to TRBJ2-7; 11 positions match TRBD1. TRBV5-3 has ORF status, its function being uncertain. DNA of the CDR3: TGTGCCAGAAGCCCGGACAGGGGGCTGATCTACGAGCAGTACTTC. This gives the protein CARSPDRGLIYEQYF.